A single sample is the source of the 8 T cell receptor beta chains below, sequenced in a study of a mutant IDH1 vaccine in newly diagnosed glioma. The antigens of these receptors remain unknown. Assay: immunoSEQ multiplex PCR; the TCRdb copy retains only in-frame clones and omits some. The sample has fewer than 40,000 clones; approximately 90% are singletons. The time point was: week 47, end of study. A 20-mer mutant IDH1 peptide at 300 ug was injected subcutaneously with topical imiquimod. This specimen consisted of PBMCs, obtained from a glioma patient whose treatment included an IDH1 peptide vaccine. These receptors all stem from a woman aged 40-49 years with glioma.

The CDR3 coding sequence is TGCGCCAGCAGCCCGACAGGGGGACGAGAGACCCAGTACTTC. Translated: CASSPTGGRETQYF. V and J are TRBV5-1 and TRBJ2-5; 9 bases are a match to TRBD1. The CDR3 length is 14 residues. CDR1 and CDR2 from the germline V gene are SGHRS and YFSETQ. The V gene end was trimmed by 4 bases and the J gene end by 4 bases; junction bases not matched to a gene: 5.

The chain joins TRBV19 to TRBJ2-7; the match to TRBD2 covers 10 bases. Per germline, CDR1 LNHDA and CDR2 SQIVND (reference sequence). The V segment lost 4 bases and the J segment 3 bases; nucleotides outside the gene matches: 6. The CDR3 has 15 amino acids. The chain's CDR3 is CASSKEPSGSYEQYF. CDR3 sequence (DNA): TGTGCCAGTAGTAAGGAGCCTAGCGGGAGCTACGAGCAGTACTTC. The full variable domain, in which reference TRBV19 and TRBJ2-7 provide the parts outside the CDR3, is DGGITQSPKYLFRKEGQNVTLSCEQNLNHDAMYWYRQDPGQGLRLIYYSQIVNDFQKGDIAEGYSVSREKKESFPLTVTSAQKNPTAFYLCASSKEPSGSYEQYFGPGTRLTVT.

This clone was found a few times. The chain has TRBV5-4 and TRBJ2-3; no firm D call. CDR3 length equals 16 residues. Looked up from germline, CDR1 is SGHNT and CDR2 is YYREEE (reference sequence). With 6 bases removed from V and 0 bases from J, the gap between germline ends came to 17 bases. The CDR3 spells CASTPGGEHSTDTQYF. The CDR3 nucleotides are TGTGCCAGCACCCCCGGTGGGGAACACAGCACAGATACGCAGTATTTT.

In this sample, this clone turned up once. This sequence joins TRBV10-3 and TRBJ2-2; D may be TRBD1 or TRBD2 (5 bases each). Germline V lookup: CDR1 ENHRY, CDR2 SYGVKD. The V end lost 10 bases, the J end lost 0 bases, and 18 bases lay between the germline ends. The length of the CDR3 is 16 residues. The CDR3 is CATNAPRDANTGELFF. The CDR3 coding sequence is TGTGCCACCAACGCCCCTCGGGACGCGAACACCGGGGAGCTGTTTTTT.

The V and J genes are TRBV7-2 and TRBJ1-2; the match to TRBD1 covers 8 bases. The V gene's germline CDR1 is SGHTA and CDR2 FQGNSA. With V trimmed by 6 bases and J by 0 bases, 12 bases remained unmatched. CDR3 size: 17 residues. The CDR3 sequence: CASRPYSTGATNYGYTF. In nucleotides, the CDR3 is TGTGCCAGCAGACCCTACTCGACAGGGGCCACTAACTATGGCTACACCTTC.

The chain is built from TRBV9 and TRBJ2-1; 8 bases are shared with TRBD1. Looked up from germline, CDR1 is SGDLS and CDR2 is YYNGEE. V was clipped by 3 bases and J by 2 bases; unmatched bases: 7. The CDR3 loop spans 16 amino acids. The CDR3 nucleotides read TGTGCCAGCAGCGAACGACAGGGGCCCCCCTACAATGAGCAGTTCTTC. It yields the protein CASSERQGPPYNEQFF. The variable domain in full, completed from reference TRBV9 and TRBJ2-1, reads DSGVTQTPKHLITATGQRVTLRCSPRSGDLSVYWYQQSLDQGLQFLIQYYNGEERAKGNILERFSAQQFPDLHSELNLSSLELGDSALYFCASSERQGPPYNEQFFGPGTRLTVL.

The rearrangement joins TRBV14 to TRBJ2-1; 8 positions agree with TRBD1. The germline V gene encodes CDR1 SGHDN and CDR2 FVKESK. V shed 5 bases, J shed 8 bases, and the junction held 14 bases outside the gene matches. This CDR3 region has 16 residues. Here the CDR3 reads CASSYDRGVRRDEQFF. The CDR3 DNA sequence: TGTGCCAGCAGCTATGACAGGGGCGTGAGGCGGGATGAGCAGTTCTTC.

The V gene is TRBV4-1, the J gene TRBJ2-1; the D is unclear. This CDR3 has 15 amino acids. V lost 6 bases, J lost 2 bases, and 14 bases lay in between. CDR1 and CDR2 (germline): MGHRA, YSYEKL. The CDR3 region is CASRIKIGTYNEQFF. The CDR3 DNA follows: TGCGCCAGCAGAATAAAAATTGGAACCTACAATGAGCAGTTCTTC.